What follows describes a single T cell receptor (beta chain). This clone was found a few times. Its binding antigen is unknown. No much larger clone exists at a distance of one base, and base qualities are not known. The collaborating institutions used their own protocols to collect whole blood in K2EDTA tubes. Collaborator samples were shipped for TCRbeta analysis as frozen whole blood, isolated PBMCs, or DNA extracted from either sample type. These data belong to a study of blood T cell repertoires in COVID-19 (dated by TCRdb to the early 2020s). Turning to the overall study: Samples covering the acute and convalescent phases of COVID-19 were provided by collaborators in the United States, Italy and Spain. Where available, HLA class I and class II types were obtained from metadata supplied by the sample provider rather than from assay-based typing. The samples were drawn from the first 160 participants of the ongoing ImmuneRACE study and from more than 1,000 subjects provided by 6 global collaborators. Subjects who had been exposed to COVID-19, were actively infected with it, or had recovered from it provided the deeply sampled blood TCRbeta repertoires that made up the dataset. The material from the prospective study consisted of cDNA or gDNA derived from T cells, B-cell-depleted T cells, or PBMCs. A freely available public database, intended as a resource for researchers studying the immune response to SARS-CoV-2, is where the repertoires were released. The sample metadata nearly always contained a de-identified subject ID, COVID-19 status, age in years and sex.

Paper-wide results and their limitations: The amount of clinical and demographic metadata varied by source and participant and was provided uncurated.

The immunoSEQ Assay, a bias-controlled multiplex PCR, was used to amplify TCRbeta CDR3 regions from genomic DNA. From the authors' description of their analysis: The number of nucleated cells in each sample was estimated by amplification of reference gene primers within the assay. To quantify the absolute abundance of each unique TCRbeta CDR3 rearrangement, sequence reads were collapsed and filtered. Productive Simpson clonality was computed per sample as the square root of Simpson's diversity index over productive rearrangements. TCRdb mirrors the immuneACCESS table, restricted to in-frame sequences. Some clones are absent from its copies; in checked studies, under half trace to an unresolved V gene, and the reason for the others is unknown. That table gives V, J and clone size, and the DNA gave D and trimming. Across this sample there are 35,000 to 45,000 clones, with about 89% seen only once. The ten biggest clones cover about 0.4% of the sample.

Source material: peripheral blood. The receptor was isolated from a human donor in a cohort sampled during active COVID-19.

The CDR3 sequence is CATRNEGEQFF. The DNA sequence reads TGTGCCACCAGGAATGAGGGTGAGCAGTTCTTC. Recombination linked TRBV24-1 to TRBJ2-1; a tentative D match to TRBD2 spans 5 bases. V is clipped by 7 bases and J by 9 bases, and the sequence between their germline boundaries is 9 bases long. Via the germline V gene, CDR1 is KGHDR and CDR2 SFDVKD. Including cysteine and phenylalanine, the CDR3 has 11 amino acids. The kept DNA is CDR3 alone, 33 bases in frame from the first base.